Shown below are 24 T cell receptor beta chains from a single sample sequenced in a study of circulating CD8 cells and anti-PD-1 response in melanoma (dated by TCRdb to about 2020). Using a BD FACSAria II cell sorter, four subsets defined by PD-1 and/or TIGIT were sorted from live CD3+CD8+TCRalphabeta+ cells. Sequencing was performed on a NextSeq 500. The QIAseq Immune Repertoire RNA Library Kit, Human TCR Panel was used to prepare TCR libraries from around 14 ng of total RNA. TCRdb trimmed the raw reads at Q25, called clones with MiXCR and kept productive beta chains. Identical CDR3 proteins give one entry, which carries the most common genes and DNA. This sample comprises 250 to 300 distinct CDR3 sequences, 4.5% to 6% of them detected only once. The ten top clones hold 30% to 40% of the sample. The sequencing here drew on CD8+ T cells from PBMCs, taken at baseline or after one month of anti-PD-1 therapy (not recorded which). The source is a human donor with melanoma.

Relative to its sample, this clonotype is large (0.1 to 1%). V and J are TRBV9 and TRBJ2-7; D is unclear. Germline CDR1 is SGDLS and CDR2 is YYNGEE. The CDR3 has 13 amino acids. The germline V and J ends were trimmed by 0 bases and 0 bases, with 4 bases remaining between them. The CDR3 reads CASSVGVSYEQYF. The CDR3 coding sequence is TGTGCCAGCAGCGTAGGAGTCTCCTACGAGCAGTACTTC.

By share of the sample, this clonotype is hyperexpanded. The chain couples TRBV21-1 to TRBJ2-7; the DNA was not used to check the table's D call, TRBD2. TRBV21-1 is marked as a pseudogene. This CDR3 region has 16 residues. The CDR3 bases are TGTGCCAGCAGAACCGGGACTAGCGGGAGCTCCTACGAGCAGTACTTC. It yields the protein CASRTGTSGSSYEQYF.

By proportion, this clonotype is medium-sized. This chain joins TRBV2 and TRBJ1-2, with TRBD1 identical over 8 bases. In germline, CDR1 is SNHLY, CDR2 FYNNEI. The CDR3 covers 13 residues. The V segment lost 8 bases and the J segment 5 bases; nucleotides outside the gene matches: 7. In DNA form, the CDR3 reads TGTGCCAGCCTAGACAGGGGAGGGTATGGCTACACCTTC. The encoded protein is CASLDRGGYGYTF.

This clonotype counts as large. The V call is TRBV28, the J call TRBJ2-7; D is undetermined. This CDR3 has 13 residues. CDR1 and CDR2 from the germline V gene are MDHEN and SYDVKM. The ends were cut back, 5 bases at V and 7 bases at J, with 15 bases in the middle. The CDR3 nucleotides are TGTGCCAGCAGTCCCCGCGGTGTGAGGGAGCAGTACTTC. Translation gives CASSPRGVREQYF.

This clonotype is termed large. The gene calls are TRBV4-1 and TRBJ1-1; 7 bases line up with TRBD1. Germline CDR1 reads MGHRA; CDR2 reads YSYEKL. There are 15 residues in the CDR3. V was pared by 2 bases and J by 3 bases, with 6 bases of the junction left unmatched. The CDR3 here is CASSQPYTGDTEAFF. The CDR3 DNA reads TGCGCCAGCAGCCAACCTTACACAGGGGACACTGAAGCTTTCTTT.

As regards this clonotype: Given the absence of the conserved phenylalanine or tryptophan at the CDR3 end, a read error is likely. CDR3 protein: CASSHLDGGYNEQFL. CDR3 DNA: TGCGCCAGCAGCCATCTGGACGGGGGGTACAATGAGCAGTTCCTC. V is TRBV4-1 and J is TRBJ2-1; 7 nucleotides line up with TRBD2. Unmatched junction bases numbered 6, after V lost 3 bases and J lost 4 bases. The germline V gene encodes CDR1 MGHRA and CDR2 YSYEKL. The CDR3 sequence is 15 residues long.

The chain uses TRBV20-1 and TRBJ1-1; 7 nucleotides align to TRBD1. Germline CDR1 is DFQATT and CDR2 is SNEGSKA (reference sequence). This CDR3 is built from 14 residues. CDR3 nucleotide sequence: TGCAGAGCTCCAGGGGGAAATACGAACACTGAAGCTTTCTTT. Translating gives CRAPGGNTNTEAFF.

Sample share makes this clonotype medium-sized (0.01 to 0.1%). The rearrangement uses TRBV10-3 and TRBJ2-4; 7 nucleotides align to TRBD2. The trim removed 0 bases at V and 1 base at J, leaving 3 bases unmatched. The CDR3 extends over 16 amino acids. CDR1 and CDR2 (germline): ENHRY, SYGVKD. The CDR3 protein is CAISESGGVAKNIQYF. Written as DNA, the CDR3 is TGTGCCATCAGTGAGTCGGGAGGGGTGGCCAAAAACATTCAGTACTTC.

Relative to its sample, this clonotype is large (0.1 to 1%). The CDR3 region has the DNA TGTGCCAGCAGCGGTGTCCCACTAGCGGGGGGAAACAATGAGCAGTTCTTC. As protein: CASSGVPLAGGNNEQFF. The chain is built from TRBV9 and TRBJ2-1; TRBD2 aligns across 12 bases. The CDR3 consists of 17 residues. Germline CDR1 and CDR2: SGDLS and YYNGEE. Trimming at V came to 3 bases and at J to 5 bases, leaving 9 bases not matched to a gene.

This clonotype is large in the sample. The V gene is TRBV7-2, the J gene TRBJ2-3; D is undetermined. This CDR3 spans 13 amino acids. Trimming took off 0 bases at V and 4 bases at J, with 5 bases between the two ends. The V gene's germline CDR1 is SGHTA and CDR2 FQGNSA. This chain's CDR3 is CASSLALPDTQYF. The CDR3 coding sequence is TGTGCCAGCAGCTTAGCCCTTCCAGATACGCAGTATTTT.

This clonotype is large in the sample. The chain recombines TRBV18 with TRBJ2-7, with 8 bases matching TRBD1. Trimming took 3 bases from V and 1 from J; bases not matched to a gene: 8. This CDR3 has 16 amino acids. Germline CDR1 reads KGHSH; CDR2 reads LQKENI. The CDR3 region is CASSPKDRAASYEQYF. The CDR3 DNA is TGTGCCAGCTCACCGAAGGACAGGGCCGCTTCCTACGAGCAGTACTTC.

This clonotype rates as large. The rearrangement uses TRBV25-1 and TRBJ2-7; D is unclear. The length of the CDR3 is 11 residues. V was trimmed by 3 bases and J by 3 bases, leaving 3 bases between them. In germline, CDR1 is MGHDK, CDR2 SYGVNS. The CDR3 region has the DNA TGTGCCAGCAGTGACTACTACGAGCAGTACTTC. Its translation is CASSDYYEQYF.

This clonotype is large (0.1 to 1%). The chain couples TRBV5-5 to TRBJ1-2; D is possibly TRBD1 (5 bases). CDR1 is SGHKS and CDR2 is YYEKEE in the germline V gene (reference sequence). The ends were cut back, 4 bases at V and 9 bases at J, with 22 bases in the middle. The length of the CDR3 is 15 residues. The CDR3 spells CASSRGTHTMESYTF. CDR3 coding DNA: TGTGCCAGCAGCCGCGGGACGCACACTATGGAAAGCTACACCTTC.

This clonotype is large in the sample. V usage is TRBV12-3 or TRBV12-4 and J usage is TRBJ2-7; D is possibly TRBD2 (5 bases). V was shortened by 0 bases and J by 2 bases, with 8 bases between the two germline ends. The CDR3 contains 14 residues. The DNA for the CDR3 is TGTGCCAGCAGTTTAGCGCCAGCGGCCTACGAGCAGTACTTC. Translation gives CASSLAPAAYEQYF.

Comments on this clonotype: At one end, the junction sequence differs from germline, possibly due to a read error. The chain recombines TRBV28 with TRBJ2-3; TRBD2 matches at 8 bases. This CDR3 contains 14 residues. CDR1 is MDHEN and CDR2 is SYDVKM in the germline V gene. Here the CDR3 DNA reads TGTGCCAGCCGCCCGCGGGGGGAGACAGATGCGCAGTATTTT. This sequence encodes CASRPRGETDAQYF.

This clonotype ranks as large. The chain is built from TRBV28 and TRBJ2-7, with D perhaps TRBD1 (6 bases). The CDR3 is 13 amino acids. From germline, CDR1 is MDHEN and CDR2 SYDVKM. V lost 8 bases and J 1 base, leaving 12 bases between the germline ends. CDR3 nucleotides: TGTGCCAGCGGACCAGGGGTTTCCTACGAGCAGTACTTC. It yields the protein CASGPGVSYEQYF.

This clonotype is termed large (0.1 to 1%). The gene calls are TRBV19 and TRBJ2-4; D may correspond to TRBD1 or TRBD2 (6 bases each). Germline CDR1 LNHDA, CDR2 SQIVND (reference sequence). The ends were cut back, 6 bases at V and 0 bases at J, with 21 bases in the middle. The CDR3 is 18 residues long. The CDR3 DNA sequence: TGTGCCAGTAGGGCCGCGGGACAAGCCTTACTAGCCAAAAACATTCAGTACTTC. Translated: CASRAAGQALLAKNIQYF.

This clonotype turned up a few times. The chain is built from TRBV13 and TRBJ2-7; D not resolved. The CDR3 is made up of 16 amino acids. Germline values: CDR1 PRHDT, CDR2 FYEKMQ (reference sequence). V was trimmed by 2 bases and J by 0 bases, leaving 14 bases between them. DNA for the CDR3: TGTGCCAGCAGCTTATCATCTGGCGGAAGCTCCTACGAGCAGTACTTC. Residues: CASSLSSGGSSYEQYF.

By sample fraction, this clonotype is medium-sized (0.01 to 0.1%). The rearrangement uses TRBV27 and TRBJ2-1, with TRBD2 identical over 11 bases. V lost 8 bases and J lost 2; bases outside the gene matches: 5. This CDR3 region has 15 residues. The germline gives CDR1 MNHEY, CDR2 SMNVEV (reference sequence). The CDR3 spells CASHLSGRAYNEQFF. As DNA, the CDR3 is TGTGCCAGCCACCTTAGCGGGAGGGCCTACAATGAGCAGTTCTTC.

This clonotype is large by share. The chain uses TRBV14 and TRBJ2-5; D call uncertain. This CDR3 is built from 14 residues. Germline V gene lookup returns CDR1 SGHDN and CDR2 FVKESK. V was clipped by 1 base and J by 5 bases, with 11 bases between them. This chain's CDR3 is CASSQVGVGETQYF. The CDR3 region has the DNA TGTGCCAGCAGCCAAGTCGGCGTGGGGGAGACCCAGTACTTC.

This clonotype is classed as large. This sequence joins TRBV2 and TRBJ2-7; weak D call: TRBD1 (6 bases). This CDR3 has 14 amino acids. Per the germline V gene, CDR1 is SNHLY and CDR2 is FYNNEI. Trimming took off 4 bases at V and 4 bases at J, with 14 bases between the two ends. In nucleotides, the CDR3 is TGTGCCAGCAGTGGTCAGGGGCAGAGGTACGAGCAGTACTTC. Amino acids: CASSGQGQRYEQYF.

Judged by abundance, this clonotype is medium-sized (0.01 to 0.1%). This rearrangement joins TRBV29-1 to TRBJ2-1; the match to TRBD2 covers 8 bases. Germline loops: CDR1 SQVTM, CDR2 ANQGSEA. The CDR3 loop spans 14 amino acids. Trimming removed 3 bases from V and 4 bases from J; junction bases left unmatched: 5. The CDR3, as DNA: TGCAGCGTTGAGCGGTCGGGGGGGTACAATGAGCAGTTCTTC. Translation gives CSVERSGGYNEQFF.

This clonotype is termed medium-sized. CDR3 region: CSAVGPDLSGANVLTF. In DNA, the CDR3 is TGCAGTGCTGTCGGCCCGGATCTCTCTGGGGCCAACGTCCTGACTTTC. The chain combines TRBV20-1 with TRBJ2-6; D is ambiguous. The CDR3 covers 16 residues. V was cut by 5 bases and J by 0 bases, with 14 bases left in between. Germline CDR1 reads DFQATT; CDR2 reads SNEGSKA (reference sequence).

This clonotype is large (0.1 to 1%) by share. J is TRBJ2-1 and V is TRBV28; the match to TRBD2 covers 13 bases. The CDR3 spans 15 residues. The J segment lost 8 bases and the V segment lost 3 bases, leaving 4 bases of the junction unmatched. Germline CDR1 MDHEN, CDR2 SYDVKM. In DNA form, the CDR3 reads TGTGCCAGCAGTTTCGGACTAGCGGGGGATGATGAGCAGTTCTTC. Translated: CASSFGLAGDDEQFF.